Shown below are 14 T cell receptor beta chains from a single sample sequenced in a study of Ad26.COV2.S vaccination and SARS-CoV-2 variants. Treatment described: over 15 received Ad26.COV2.S at low or high dose, single or two shots; five or six received placebo; per-sample allocation not given. Sampling occurred on day 63 after the first vaccine or placebo injection. TCRdb's copy holds only in-frame clones and misses some; the assay was immunoSEQ multiplex PCR. The table has nearly 400,000 clones, 70% to 90% seen once. Sequencing was performed on peripheral blood, taken in a trial of Ad26.COV2.S vaccine versus placebo. These receptor sequences come from a person between 18 and 60 years old who received the Ad26.COV2.S COVID-19 vaccine or a placebo.

The rearrangement uses TRBV7-3 and TRBJ2-1, with TRBD2 matching over 11 bases. CDR1 and CDR2 (germline): SGHTA, FQGTGA. This CDR3 has 14 residues. Trimming removed 6 bases from V and 9 bases from J; junction bases left unmatched: 7. This CDR3 is CASSLAGGPREQFF. Written as DNA, the CDR3 is TGTGCCAGCAGTTTAGCGGGAGGGCCTCGTGAGCAGTTCTTC.

The V and J genes are TRBV19 and TRBJ2-3; 11 nucleotides line up with TRBD2. V lost 6 bases, J lost 1 base, and 9 bases stayed unmatched. CDR3 length: 17 amino acids. Germline CDR1 LNHDA, CDR2 SQIVND (reference sequence). The CDR3 is CASSGETSGRGTDTQYF. In DNA, the CDR3 is TGTGCCAGTAGCGGGGAAACTAGCGGGAGAGGCACAGATACGCAGTATTTT. The full variable domain, its missing parts supplied by reference TRBV19 and TRBJ2-3, is DGGITQSPKYLFRKEGQNVTLSCEQNLNHDAMYWYRQDPGQGLRLIYYSQIVNDFQKGDIAEGYSVSREKKESFPLTVTSAQKNPTAFYLCASSGETSGRGTDTQYFGPGTRLTVL.

This clone was seen only once. This rearrangement joins TRBV4-3 to TRBJ2-1; D not certain. The CDR3 is 14 residues long. From germline, CDR1 is LGHNA and CDR2 YSLEER. Trimming shortened V by 0 bases and J by 3 bases, and 6 bases separated the two germline ends. Here the CDR3 DNA reads TGCGCCAGCAGCCAAGAAGACAACTACAATGAGCAGTTCTTC. Its translation: CASSQEDNYNEQFF.

In the case of this clone: The same CDR3 also results from other DNA sequences found in this sample. The V gene is TRBV9, the J gene TRBJ1-5; D uncertain. Germline loops: CDR1 SGDLS, CDR2 YYNGEE. This CDR3 has 15 residues. V was pared by 0 bases and J by 1 base, with 8 bases between. DNA for the CDR3: TGTGCCAGCAGCGTAGGCGGCAGGAGCAATCAGCCCCAGCATTTT. Protein: CASSVGGRSNQPQHF.

V usage is TRBV10-3 and J usage is TRBJ2-7; weak D call: TRBD2 (6 bases). The CDR3 is 16 amino acids. Germline V gene data show CDR1 as ENHRY and CDR2 as SYGVKD. The V end lost 0 bases, the J end lost 0 bases, and 12 bases lay between the germline ends. The CDR3 bases are TGTGCCATCAGTGAGTCAAGGCGGGGCACCTCCTACGAGCAGTACTTC. Translated, it gives CAISESRRGTSYEQYF.

V gene TRBV28 combines with J gene TRBJ1-6, with TRBD1 matching over 9 bases. The V segment lost 2 bases and the J segment 7 bases; nucleotides outside the gene matches: 3. The CDR3 spans 15 residues. From germline, CDR1 is MDHEN and CDR2 SYDVKM. The CDR3 here is CASSLGTGLNSPLHF. The CDR3 DNA reads TGTGCCAGCAGTTTAGGGACAGGGCTGAATTCACCCCTCCACTTT.

V gene TRBV11-2 combines with J gene TRBJ1-4, with a possible D match to TRBD1 (6 bases). Germline loops: CDR1 SGHAT, CDR2 FQNNGV. With 5 bases removed from V and 14 bases from J, the gap between germline ends came to 15 bases. This CDR3 spans 12 amino acids. The CDR3 loop reads CASSPRQEGLFF. CDR3 in DNA: TGTGCCAGCAGCCCCCGACAGGAGGGCCTGTTTTTT.

The chain's CDR3 is CASSVGMEYEQYF. CDR3 bases: TGTGCCAGCAGCGTAGGGATGGAGTACGAGCAGTACTTC. The J gene is TRBJ2-7, the V gene TRBV9, with unresolved D. The V end was cut by 0 bases, the J end by 4 bases, with 8 bases between. The CDR3 sequence is 13 residues long. The germline V gene encodes CDR1 SGDLS and CDR2 YYNGEE. Using reference TRBV9 and TRBJ2-7 for the parts outside the CDR3, the full variable domain is DSGVTQTPKHLITATGQRVTLRCSPRSGDLSVYWYQQSLDQGLQFLIQYYNGEERAKGNILERFSAQQFPDLHSELNLSSLELGDSALYFCASSVGMEYEQYFGPGTRLTVT.

This clone showed up just once. The chain couples TRBV5-1 to TRBJ2-3, with D tentatively TRBD2 (5 bases). The CDR3 is made up of 15 amino acids. V shed 2 bases and J shed 0 bases, with 10 bases lying between them. CDR1 and CDR2 from the germline V gene are SGHRS and YFSETQ. The CDR3 DNA is TGCGCCAGCAGCTTTCGGGCGGGTAGCACAGATACGCAGTATTTT. Translating it yields CASSFRAGSTDTQYF.

This chain links TRBV6-5 with TRBJ1-5, with 8 bases matching TRBD1. The junction had 5 bases not matched to a gene; V was cut back by 5 bases and J by 2 bases. This CDR3 contains 15 residues. Germline V gene sequence: CDR1 MNHEY, CDR2 SVGAGI. Here the CDR3 reads CASSPDRGGNQPQHF. The CDR3 region has the DNA TGTGCCAGCAGTCCCGACAGGGGTGGCAATCAGCCCCAGCATTTT.

The chain combines TRBV10-3 with TRBJ2-3; 7 bases are a match to TRBD2. The CDR3 consists of 15 residues. The germline CDR1 and CDR2 sequences are ENHRY and SYGVKD. Trimming cost V 4 bases and J 6 bases; bases outside gene matches: 10. The CDR3 DNA follows: TGTGCCATCAGTGTGGGCGGGAGAGAGTGGGATACGCAGTATTTT. Residues: CAISVGGREWDTQYF.

CDR3 region: CASSQDRGTGYTF. The DNA of the CDR3 is TGTGCCAGCAGCCAAGATAGGGGGACGGGCTACACCTTC. The chain joins TRBV3-1 (or the pseudogene TRBV3-2) to TRBJ1-2, with a possible D match to TRBD1 (6 bases). Trimming pared 0 bases from V and 8 bases from J, leaving 10 bases between. The germline CDR1 and CDR2 sequences are LGHDT and YNNKEL (reference sequence). The CDR3 loop spans 13 amino acids.

The chain links TRBV5-1 to TRBJ2-1; D not certain. V was trimmed by 4 bases and J by 2 bases, leaving 16 bases between them. The CDR3 extends over 16 amino acids. Germline CDR1 SGHRS, CDR2 YFSETQ. CDR3: CASSEDRDRAYNEQFF. The CDR3 DNA sequence: TGCGCCAGCAGCGAGGACCGAGACCGAGCCTACAATGAGCAGTTCTTC.

The V call is TRBV27, the J call TRBJ1-2; a weak D match, TRBD1 (5 bases). Germline V gene sequence: CDR1 MNHEY, CDR2 SMNVEV (reference sequence). The CDR3 contains 13 residues. The V and J ends lost 3 bases and 2 bases respectively, with 7 bases between them. For the CDR3, the DNA is TGTGCCAGCAGTTTCCGGGGGAACTATGGCTACACCTTC. Protein product: CASSFRGNYGYTF.